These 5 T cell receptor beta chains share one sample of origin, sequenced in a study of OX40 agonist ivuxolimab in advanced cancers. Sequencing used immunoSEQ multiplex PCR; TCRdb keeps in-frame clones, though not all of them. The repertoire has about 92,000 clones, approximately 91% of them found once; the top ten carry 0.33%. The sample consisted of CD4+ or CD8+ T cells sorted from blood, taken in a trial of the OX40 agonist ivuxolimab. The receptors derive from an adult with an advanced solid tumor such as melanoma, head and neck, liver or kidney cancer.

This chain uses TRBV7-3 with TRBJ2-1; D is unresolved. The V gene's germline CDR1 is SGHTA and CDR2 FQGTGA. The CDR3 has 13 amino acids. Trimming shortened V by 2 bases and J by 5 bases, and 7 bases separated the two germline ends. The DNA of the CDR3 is TGTGCCAGCAGCTTATTCCCCCACAATGAGCAGTTCTTC. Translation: CASSLFPHNEQFF.

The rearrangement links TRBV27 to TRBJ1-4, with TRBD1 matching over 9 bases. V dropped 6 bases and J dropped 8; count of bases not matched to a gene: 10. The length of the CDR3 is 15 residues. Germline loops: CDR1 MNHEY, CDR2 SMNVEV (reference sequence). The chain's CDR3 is CASRRETGGNEKLFF. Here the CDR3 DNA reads TGTGCCAGCAGGAGAGAGACAGGGGGTAACGAAAAACTGTTTTTT.

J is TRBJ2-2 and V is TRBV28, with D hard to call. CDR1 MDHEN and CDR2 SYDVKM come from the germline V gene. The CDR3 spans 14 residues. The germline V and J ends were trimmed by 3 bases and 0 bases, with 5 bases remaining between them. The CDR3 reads CASSFIANTGELFF. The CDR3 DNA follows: TGTGCCAGCAGTTTTATCGCGAACACCGGGGAGCTGTTTTTT.

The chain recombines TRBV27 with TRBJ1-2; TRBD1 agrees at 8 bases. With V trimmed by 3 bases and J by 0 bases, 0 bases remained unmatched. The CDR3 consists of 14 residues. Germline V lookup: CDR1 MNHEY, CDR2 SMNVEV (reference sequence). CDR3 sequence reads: CASSLGQANYGYTF. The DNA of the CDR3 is TGTGCCAGCAGTTTGGGACAGGCTAACTATGGCTACACCTTC.

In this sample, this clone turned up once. CDR3 region: CASSSYAGSSYEQYF. The DNA of the CDR3 is TGTGCCAGCAGCTCATATGCGGGATCCTCGTACGAGCAGTACTTC. This rearrangement joins TRBV7-9 to TRBJ2-7, with D perhaps matching TRBD2 (6 bases). CDR3 length: 15 amino acids. From germline, CDR1 is SEHNR and CDR2 FQNEAQ (reference sequence). V dropped 4 bases and J dropped 4 bases, with 17 bases sitting between them. Filled out from reference TRBV7-9 and TRBJ2-7, the complete variable domain reads DTGVSQNPRHKITKRGQNVTFRCDPISEHNRLYWYRQTLGQGPEFLTYFQNEAQLEKSRLLSDRFSAERPKGSFSTLEIQRTEQGDSAMYLCASSSYAGSSYEQYFGPGTRLTVT.